The clone carrying this T cell receptor beta chain was seen ten or more times. Its antigen is unidentified. Molecules of cDNA were individually given unique molecular identifiers that were attached to them. TCRdb re-analysed the 5' RACE reads in MiXCR, keeping a single row per CDR3 protein. The sample lists approximately 32,000 distinct CDR3 sequences, more than 4% seen once, with roughly 5.5% in the top ten. This specimen belongs to a study of early T cells in non-severe SARS-CoV-2 infection. Turning to the study itself: Bulk RNA from unsorted whole blood was sequenced; chains were unpaired. Study-level findings and limits: VDJdb matching, biased toward anti-spike CD8 responses, missed private and CD4 specificities.

CDR3 length: 14 residues. Trimming stripped 5 bases from V and 6 bases from J, with 20 bases between. Germline V CDR1 and CDR2: DFQATT, SNEGSKA (reference sequence). Sequenced input: whole blood. The V call is TRBV20-1, the J call TRBJ2-7; D could derive from TRBD1 or TRBD2 (5 bases each). The clonotype comes from an adult who was a healthcare worker with PCR-confirmed SARS-CoV-2 infection or an uninfected control (not recorded which). CDR3 in amino acids: CSALPPGRGGEQYF. CDR3 DNA: TGCAGTGCTTTGCCTCCGGGGCGAGGTGGCGAGCAGTACTTC.